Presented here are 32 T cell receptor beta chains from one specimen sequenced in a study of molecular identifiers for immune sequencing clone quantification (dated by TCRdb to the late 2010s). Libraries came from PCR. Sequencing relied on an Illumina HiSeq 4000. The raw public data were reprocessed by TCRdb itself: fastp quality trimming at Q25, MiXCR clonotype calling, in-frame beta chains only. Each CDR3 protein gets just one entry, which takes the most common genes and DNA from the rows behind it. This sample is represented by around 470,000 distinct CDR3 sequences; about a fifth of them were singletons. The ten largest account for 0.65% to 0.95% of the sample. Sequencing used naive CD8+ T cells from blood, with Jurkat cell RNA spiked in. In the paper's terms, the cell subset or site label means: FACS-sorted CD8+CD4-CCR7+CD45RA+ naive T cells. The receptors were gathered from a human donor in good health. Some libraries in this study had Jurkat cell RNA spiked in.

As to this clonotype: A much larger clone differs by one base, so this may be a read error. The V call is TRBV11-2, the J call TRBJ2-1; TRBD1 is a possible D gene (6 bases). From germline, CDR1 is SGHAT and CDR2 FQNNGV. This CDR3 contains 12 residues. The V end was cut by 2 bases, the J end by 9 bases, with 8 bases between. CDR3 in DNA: TGTGCCAGCAGCTTATTGGACAGTGAGCAGTTCTTC. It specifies CASSLLDSEQFF. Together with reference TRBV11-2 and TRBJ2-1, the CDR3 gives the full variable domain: EAGVAQSPRYKIIEKRQSVAFWCNPISGHATLYWYQQILGQGPKLLIQFQNNGVVDDSQLPKDRFSAERLKGVDSTLKIQPAKLEDSAVYLCASSLLDSEQFFGPGTRLTVL.

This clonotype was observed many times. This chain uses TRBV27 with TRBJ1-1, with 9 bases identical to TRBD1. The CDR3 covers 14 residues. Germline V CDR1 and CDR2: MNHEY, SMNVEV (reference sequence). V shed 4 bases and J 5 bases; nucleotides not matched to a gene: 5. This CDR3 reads CASSSQGAGTEAFF. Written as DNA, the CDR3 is TGTGCCAGCAGTTCACAGGGGGCAGGTACTGAAGCTTTCTTT.

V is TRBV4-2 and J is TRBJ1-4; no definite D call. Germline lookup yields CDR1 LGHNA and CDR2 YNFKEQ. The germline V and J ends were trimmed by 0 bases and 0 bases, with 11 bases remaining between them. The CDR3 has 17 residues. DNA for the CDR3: TGTGCCAGCAGCCAAGATAGGAGGGAGCCAACTAATGAAAAACTGTTTTTT. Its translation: CASSQDRREPTNEKLFF.

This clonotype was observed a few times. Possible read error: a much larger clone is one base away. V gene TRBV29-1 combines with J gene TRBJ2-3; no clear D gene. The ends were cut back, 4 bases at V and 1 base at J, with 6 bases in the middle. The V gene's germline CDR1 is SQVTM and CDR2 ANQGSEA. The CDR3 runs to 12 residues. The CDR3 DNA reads TGCAGCGTTGTCGTCCGCACAGATACGCAGTATTTT. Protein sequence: CSVVVRTDTQYF.

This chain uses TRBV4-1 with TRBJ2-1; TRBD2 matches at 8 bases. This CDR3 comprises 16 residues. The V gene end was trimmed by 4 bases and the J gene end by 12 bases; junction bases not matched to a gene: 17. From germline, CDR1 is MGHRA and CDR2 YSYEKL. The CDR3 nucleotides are TGCGCCAGCAGCCCGCGGGGAGCGGGGGTCCCCCATGGGCAGTTCTTC. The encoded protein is CASSPRGAGVPHGQFF.

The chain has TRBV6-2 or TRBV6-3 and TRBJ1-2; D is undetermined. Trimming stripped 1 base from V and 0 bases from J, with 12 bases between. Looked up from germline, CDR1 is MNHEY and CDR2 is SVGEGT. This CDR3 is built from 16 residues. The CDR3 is CASSYFRRTTNYGYTF. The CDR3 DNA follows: TGTGCCAGCAGTTACTTCCGCAGGACCACTAACTATGGCTACACCTTC.

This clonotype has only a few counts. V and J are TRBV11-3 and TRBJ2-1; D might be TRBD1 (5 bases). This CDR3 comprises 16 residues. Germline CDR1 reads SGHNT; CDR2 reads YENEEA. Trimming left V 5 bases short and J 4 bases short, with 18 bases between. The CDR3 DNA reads TGTGCCAGCAGCGACGACAGACCCCCTAATTACAATGAGCAGTTCTTC. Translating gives CASSDDRPPNYNEQFF.

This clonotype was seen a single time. The CDR3 region is CASTARWDRSTDTQYF. CDR3 nucleotides: TGCGCCAGCACCGCCAGATGGGACAGGAGCACAGATACGCAGTATTTT. This sequence joins TRBV5-1 and TRBJ2-3; 8 bases line up with TRBD1. V dropped 6 bases and J dropped 0; count of bases not matched to a gene: 9. Germline V gene sequence: CDR1 SGHRS, CDR2 YFSETQ. The CDR3 has 16 residues. The full variable domain, rest sourced from reference TRBV5-1 and TRBJ2-3, is KAGVTQTPRYLIKTRGQQVTLSCSPISGHRSVSWYQQTPGQGLQFLFEYFSETQRNKGNFPGRFSGRQFSNSRSEMNVSTLELGDSALYLCASTARWDRSTDTQYFGPGTRLTVL.

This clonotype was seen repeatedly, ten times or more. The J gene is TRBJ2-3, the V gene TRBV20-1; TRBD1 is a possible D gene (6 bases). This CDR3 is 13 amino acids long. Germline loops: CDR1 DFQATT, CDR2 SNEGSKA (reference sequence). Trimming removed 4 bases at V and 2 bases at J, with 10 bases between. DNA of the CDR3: TGCAGTGCTACAGGGGTCAACACAGATACGCAGTATTTT. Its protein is CSATGVNTDTQYF.

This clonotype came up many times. The CDR3, as DNA: TGCAGCGTTACGACTAGCGGGAGTAGATTGAATGAGCAGTTCTTC. Protein sequence: CSVTTSGSRLNEQFF. The V and J genes are TRBV29-1 and TRBJ2-1, with TRBD2 matching 12 bases. Germline loops: CDR1 SQVTM, CDR2 ANQGSEA. V was clipped by 5 bases and J by 7 bases; unmatched bases: 9. The CDR3 is made up of 15 amino acids.

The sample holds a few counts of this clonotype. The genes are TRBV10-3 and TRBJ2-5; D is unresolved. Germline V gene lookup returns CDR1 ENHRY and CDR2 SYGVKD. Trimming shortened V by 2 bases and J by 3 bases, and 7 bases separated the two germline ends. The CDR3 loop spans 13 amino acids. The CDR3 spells CAISEIWEETQYF. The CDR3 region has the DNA TGTGCCATCAGTGAGATCTGGGAAGAGACCCAGTACTTC.

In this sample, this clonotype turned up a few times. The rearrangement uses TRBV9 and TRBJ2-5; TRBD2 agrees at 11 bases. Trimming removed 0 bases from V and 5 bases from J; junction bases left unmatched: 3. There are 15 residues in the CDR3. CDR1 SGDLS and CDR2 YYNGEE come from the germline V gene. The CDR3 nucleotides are TGTGCCAGCAGCGTAGAACTAGCGGGAGTCGAGACCCAGTACTTC. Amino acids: CASSVELAGVETQYF.

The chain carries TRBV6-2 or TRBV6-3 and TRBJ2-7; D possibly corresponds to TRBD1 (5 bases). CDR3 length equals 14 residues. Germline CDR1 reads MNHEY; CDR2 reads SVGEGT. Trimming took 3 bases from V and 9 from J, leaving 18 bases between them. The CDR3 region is CASSYFGHLYGQYF. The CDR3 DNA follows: TGTGCCAGCAGTTATTTCGGACACCTTTATGGGCAGTACTTC.

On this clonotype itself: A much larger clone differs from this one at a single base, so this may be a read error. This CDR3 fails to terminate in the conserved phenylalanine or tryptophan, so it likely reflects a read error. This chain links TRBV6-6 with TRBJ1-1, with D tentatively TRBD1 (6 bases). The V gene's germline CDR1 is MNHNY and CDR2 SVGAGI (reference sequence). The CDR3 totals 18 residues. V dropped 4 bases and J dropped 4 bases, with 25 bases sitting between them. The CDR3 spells CASSLTIRETGIGTEAFL. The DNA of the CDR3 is TGTGCCAGCAGTTTAACGATACGTGAAACAGGGATTGGCACTGAAGCTTTCCTT.

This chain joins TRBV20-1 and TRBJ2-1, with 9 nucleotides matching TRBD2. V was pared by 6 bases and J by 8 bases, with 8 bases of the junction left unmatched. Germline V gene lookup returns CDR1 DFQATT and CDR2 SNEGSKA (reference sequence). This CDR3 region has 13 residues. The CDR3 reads CSAGTSRFDEQFF. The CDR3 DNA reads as TGCAGTGCCGGGACTAGCCGATTCGATGAGCAGTTCTTC.

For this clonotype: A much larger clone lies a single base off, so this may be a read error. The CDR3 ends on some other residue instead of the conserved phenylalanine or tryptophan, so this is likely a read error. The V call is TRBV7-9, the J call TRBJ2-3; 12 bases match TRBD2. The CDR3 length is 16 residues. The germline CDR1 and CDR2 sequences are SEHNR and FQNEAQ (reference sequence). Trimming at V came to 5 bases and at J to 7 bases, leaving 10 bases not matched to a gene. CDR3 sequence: CASSPRLAGELYTQYL. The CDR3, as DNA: TGTGCCAGCAGCCCGAGACTAGCGGGAGAGCTTTATACGCAGTATTTG.

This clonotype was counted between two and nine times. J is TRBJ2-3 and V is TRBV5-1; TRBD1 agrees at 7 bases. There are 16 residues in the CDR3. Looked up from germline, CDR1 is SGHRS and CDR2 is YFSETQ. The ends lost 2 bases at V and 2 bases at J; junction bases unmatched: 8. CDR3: CASSFPRQGTTDTQYF. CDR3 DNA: TGCGCCAGCAGCTTTCCTCGACAGGGCACCACAGATACGCAGTATTTT.

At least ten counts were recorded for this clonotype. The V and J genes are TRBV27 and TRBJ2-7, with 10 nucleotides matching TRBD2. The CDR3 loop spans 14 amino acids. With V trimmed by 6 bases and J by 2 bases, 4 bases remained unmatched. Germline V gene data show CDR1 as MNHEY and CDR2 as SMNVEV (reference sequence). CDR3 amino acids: CASRPLAGPYEQYF. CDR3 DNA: TGTGCCAGCAGGCCACTAGCGGGACCCTACGAGCAGTACTTC.

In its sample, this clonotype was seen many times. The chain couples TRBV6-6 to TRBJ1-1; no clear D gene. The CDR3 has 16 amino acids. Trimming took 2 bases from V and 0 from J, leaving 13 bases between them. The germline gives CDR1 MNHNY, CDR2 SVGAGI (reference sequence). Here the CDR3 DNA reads TGTGCCAGCAGTTACGCTTATTCCGTTTTGAACACTGAAGCTTTCTTT. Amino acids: CASSYAYSVLNTEAFF.

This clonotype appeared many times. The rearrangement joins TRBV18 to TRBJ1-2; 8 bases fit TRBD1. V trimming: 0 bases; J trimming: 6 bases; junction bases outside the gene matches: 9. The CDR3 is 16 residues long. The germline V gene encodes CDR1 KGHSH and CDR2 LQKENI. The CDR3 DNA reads TGTGCCAGCTCACCACCTCTTTCCGACAGGGGAGATGGCTACACCTTC. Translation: CASSPPLSDRGDGYTF.

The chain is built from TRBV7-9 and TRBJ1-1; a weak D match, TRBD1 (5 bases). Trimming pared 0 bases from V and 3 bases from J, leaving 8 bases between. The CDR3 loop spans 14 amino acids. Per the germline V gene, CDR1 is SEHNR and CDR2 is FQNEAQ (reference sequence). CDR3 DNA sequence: TGTGCCAGCAGCTTAGCCCGGACACACACTGAAGCTTTCTTT. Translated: CASSLARTHTEAFF. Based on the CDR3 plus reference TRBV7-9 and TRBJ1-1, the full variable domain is DTGVSQNPRHKITKRGQNVTFRCDPISEHNRLYWYRQTLGQGPEFLTYFQNEAQLEKSRLLSDRFSAERPKGSFSTLEIQRTEQGDSAMYLCASSLARTHTEAFFGQGTRLTVV.

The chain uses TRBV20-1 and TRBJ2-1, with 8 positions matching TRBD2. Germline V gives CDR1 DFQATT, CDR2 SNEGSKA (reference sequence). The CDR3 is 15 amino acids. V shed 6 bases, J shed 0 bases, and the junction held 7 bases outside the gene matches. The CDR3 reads CSAEAGADSYNEQFF. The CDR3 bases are TGCAGTGCCGAAGCGGGAGCCGACTCCTACAATGAGCAGTTCTTC.

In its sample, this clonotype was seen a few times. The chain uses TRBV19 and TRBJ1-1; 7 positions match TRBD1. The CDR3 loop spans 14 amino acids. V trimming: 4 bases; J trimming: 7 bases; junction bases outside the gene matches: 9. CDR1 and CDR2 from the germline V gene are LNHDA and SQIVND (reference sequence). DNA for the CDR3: TGTGCCAGTAGTACAATCGACAGGGCAAATGAAGCTTTCTTT. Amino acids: CASSTIDRANEAFF.

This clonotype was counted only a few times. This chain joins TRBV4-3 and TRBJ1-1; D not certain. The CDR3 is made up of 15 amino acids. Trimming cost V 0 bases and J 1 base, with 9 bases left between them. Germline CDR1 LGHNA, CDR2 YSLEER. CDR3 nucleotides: TGCGCCAGCAGCCAAGACGGCAGAGCGAACACTGAAGCTTTCTTT. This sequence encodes CASSQDGRANTEAFF.

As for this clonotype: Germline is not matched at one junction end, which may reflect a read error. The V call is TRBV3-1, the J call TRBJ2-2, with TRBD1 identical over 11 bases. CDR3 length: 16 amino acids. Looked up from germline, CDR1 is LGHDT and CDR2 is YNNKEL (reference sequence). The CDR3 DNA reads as TGTGCCAGCACCCGAAGGGACAGGGGGAACACCGGGGAGCTGTCTTTT. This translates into CASTRRDRGNTGELSF.

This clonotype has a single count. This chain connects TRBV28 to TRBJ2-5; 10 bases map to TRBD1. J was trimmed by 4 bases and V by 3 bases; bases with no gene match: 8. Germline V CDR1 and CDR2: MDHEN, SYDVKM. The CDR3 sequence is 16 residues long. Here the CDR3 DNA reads TGTGCCAGCAGTTTCCGATCGGGACAGGGGAGAGAGACCCAGTACTTC. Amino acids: CASSFRSGQGRETQYF.

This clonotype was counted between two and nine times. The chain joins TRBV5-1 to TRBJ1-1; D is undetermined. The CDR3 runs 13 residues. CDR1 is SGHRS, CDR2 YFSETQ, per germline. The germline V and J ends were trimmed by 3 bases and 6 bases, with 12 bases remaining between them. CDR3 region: CASSSSTVAEAFF. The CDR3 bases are TGCGCCAGCAGCTCCTCAACAGTTGCTGAAGCTTTCTTT.

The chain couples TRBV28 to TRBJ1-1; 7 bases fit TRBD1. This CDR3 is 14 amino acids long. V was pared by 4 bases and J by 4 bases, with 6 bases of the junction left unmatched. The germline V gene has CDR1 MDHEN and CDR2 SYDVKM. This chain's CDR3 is CASSYRGGLTEAFF. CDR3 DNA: TGTGCCAGCAGTTACAGGGGCGGGCTCACTGAAGCTTTCTTT.

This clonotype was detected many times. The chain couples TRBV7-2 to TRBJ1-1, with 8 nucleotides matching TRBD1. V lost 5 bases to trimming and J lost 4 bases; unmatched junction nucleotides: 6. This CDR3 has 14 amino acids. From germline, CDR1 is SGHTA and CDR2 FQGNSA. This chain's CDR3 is CASSDGDRSTEAFF. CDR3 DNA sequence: TGTGCCAGCAGCGATGGGGACAGGTCCACTGAAGCTTTCTTT.

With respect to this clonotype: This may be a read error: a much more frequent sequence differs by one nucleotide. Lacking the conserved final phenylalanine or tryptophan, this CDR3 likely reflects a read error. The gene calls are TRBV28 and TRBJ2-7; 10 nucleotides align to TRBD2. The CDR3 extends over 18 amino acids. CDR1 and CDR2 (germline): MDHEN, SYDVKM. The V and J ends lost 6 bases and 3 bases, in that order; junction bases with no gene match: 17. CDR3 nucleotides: TGTGCCAGCAGCTCTCCGGGACTAGCGTCCTCCTCCCTCTACGAGCAGTACCTC. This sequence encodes CASSSPGLASSSLYEQYL.

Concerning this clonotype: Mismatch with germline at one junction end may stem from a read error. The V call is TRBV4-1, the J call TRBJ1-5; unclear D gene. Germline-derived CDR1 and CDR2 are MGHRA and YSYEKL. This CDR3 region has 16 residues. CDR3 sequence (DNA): TGCGCCAGCAGCTCCGTTTCGGGGTTTAGCTATCAGCCCCAGCATTTT. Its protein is CASSSVSGFSYQPQHF.

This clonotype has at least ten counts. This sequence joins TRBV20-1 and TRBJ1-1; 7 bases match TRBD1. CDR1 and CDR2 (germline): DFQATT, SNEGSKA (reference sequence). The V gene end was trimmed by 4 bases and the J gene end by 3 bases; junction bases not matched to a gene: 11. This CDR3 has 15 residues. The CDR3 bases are TGCAGTGCTAAACCTCATGACAGGGTGTACACTGAAGCTTTCTTT. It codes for CSAKPHDRVYTEAFF.